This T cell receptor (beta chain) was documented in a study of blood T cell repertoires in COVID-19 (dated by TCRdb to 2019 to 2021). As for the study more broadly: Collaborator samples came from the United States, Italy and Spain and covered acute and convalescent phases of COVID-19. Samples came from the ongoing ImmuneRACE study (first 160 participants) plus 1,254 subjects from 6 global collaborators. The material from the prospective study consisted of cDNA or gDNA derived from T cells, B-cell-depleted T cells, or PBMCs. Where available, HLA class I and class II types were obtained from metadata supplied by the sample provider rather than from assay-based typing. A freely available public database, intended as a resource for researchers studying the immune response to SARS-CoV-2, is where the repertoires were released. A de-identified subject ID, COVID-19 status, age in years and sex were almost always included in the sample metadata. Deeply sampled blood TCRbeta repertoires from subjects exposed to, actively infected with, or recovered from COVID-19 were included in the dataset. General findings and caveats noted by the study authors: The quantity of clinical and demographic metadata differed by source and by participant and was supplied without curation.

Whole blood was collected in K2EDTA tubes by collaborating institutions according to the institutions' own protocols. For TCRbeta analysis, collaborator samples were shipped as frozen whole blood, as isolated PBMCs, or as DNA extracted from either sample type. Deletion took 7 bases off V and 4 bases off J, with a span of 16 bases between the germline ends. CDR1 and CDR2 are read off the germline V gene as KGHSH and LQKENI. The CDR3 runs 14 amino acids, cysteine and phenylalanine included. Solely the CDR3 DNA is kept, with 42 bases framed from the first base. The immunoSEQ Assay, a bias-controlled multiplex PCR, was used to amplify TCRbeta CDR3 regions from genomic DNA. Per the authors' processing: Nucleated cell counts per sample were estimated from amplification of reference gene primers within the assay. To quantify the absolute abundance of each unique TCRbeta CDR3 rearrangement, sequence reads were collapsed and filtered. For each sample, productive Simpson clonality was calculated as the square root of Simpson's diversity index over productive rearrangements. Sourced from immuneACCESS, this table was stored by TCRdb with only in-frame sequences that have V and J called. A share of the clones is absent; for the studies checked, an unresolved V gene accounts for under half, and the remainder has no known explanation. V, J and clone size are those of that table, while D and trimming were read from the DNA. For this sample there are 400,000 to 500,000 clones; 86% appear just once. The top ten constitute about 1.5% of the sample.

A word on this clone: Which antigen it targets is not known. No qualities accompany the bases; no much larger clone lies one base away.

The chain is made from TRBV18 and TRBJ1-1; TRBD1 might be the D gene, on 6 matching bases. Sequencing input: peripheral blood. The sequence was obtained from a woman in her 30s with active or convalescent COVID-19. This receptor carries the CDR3 CASLHPGVSTEAFF. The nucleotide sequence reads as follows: TGTGCCAGCTTACATCCAGGGGTTAGCACTGAAGCTTTCTTT.